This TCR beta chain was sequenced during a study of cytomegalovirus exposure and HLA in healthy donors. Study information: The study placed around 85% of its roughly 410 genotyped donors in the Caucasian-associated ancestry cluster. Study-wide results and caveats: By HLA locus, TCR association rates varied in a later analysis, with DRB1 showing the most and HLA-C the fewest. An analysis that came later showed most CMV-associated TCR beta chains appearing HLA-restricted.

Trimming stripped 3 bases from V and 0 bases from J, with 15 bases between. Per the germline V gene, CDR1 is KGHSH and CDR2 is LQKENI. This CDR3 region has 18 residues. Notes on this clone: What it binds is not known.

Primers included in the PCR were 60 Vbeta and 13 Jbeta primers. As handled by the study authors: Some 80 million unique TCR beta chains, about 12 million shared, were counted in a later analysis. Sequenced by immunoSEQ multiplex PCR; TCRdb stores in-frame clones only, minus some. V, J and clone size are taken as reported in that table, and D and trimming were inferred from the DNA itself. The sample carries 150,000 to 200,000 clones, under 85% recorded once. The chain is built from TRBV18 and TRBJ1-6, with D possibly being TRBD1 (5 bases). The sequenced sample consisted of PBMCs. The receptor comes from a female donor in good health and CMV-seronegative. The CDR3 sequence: CASSPRDFRSSYNSPLHF. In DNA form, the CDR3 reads TGTGCCAGCTCACCCCGGGACTTCCGGAGCTCCTATAATTCACCCCTCCACTTT.